Following are 9 T cell receptor beta chains from one sample sequenced in a study of T cells expressing NK-cell markers. Following a re-call of the 5' RACE reads, TCRdb has one entry per CDR3 protein and lacks DNA. In total, the table holds under 200,000 distinct CDR3 sequences. The sequenced sample was blood T cells: a sorted CD56 or NKG2C T cell subset, CD4+ or CD8+ T cells, or bulk PBMC T cells (not recorded which). The receptors come from a woman between 18 and 70 years old in good health.

The V and J genes are TRBV20-1 and TRBJ2-1; TCRdb designates TRBD2, a call that cannot be tested without DNA. The CDR3 length is 15 residues. CDR1 is DFQATT, CDR2 SNEGSKA, per germline (reference sequence). This CDR3 is CSAPRVPGGVDEQFF.

This rearrangement joins TRBV6-2 or TRBV6-3 to TRBJ2-7; as DNA is missing, the TRBD2 call by TCRdb cannot be tested. The CDR3 consists of 14 residues. Germline CDR1 reads MNHEY; CDR2 reads SVGEGT. CDR3 protein: CASSLTSGPYEQYF.

This chain uses TRBV12-3 or TRBV12-4 with TRBJ2-6; the TCRdb D gene call, TRBD1, has no DNA to confirm it. The CDR3 is 19 amino acids. This CDR3 reads CASSFNLGTDFSGANVLTF.

The J gene is TRBJ1-1, the V gene TRBV29-1; TCRdb indicates TRBD1, and absent DNA this call remains unverified. From germline, CDR1 is SQVTM and CDR2 ANQGSEA. The CDR3 is made up of 14 amino acids. The CDR3 here is CSVEVGTANTEAFF.

The chain combines TRBV7-2 with TRBJ2-7; as DNA is missing, the TRBD1 call by TCRdb cannot be tested. CDR3 size: 13 residues. Germline V gene lookup returns CDR1 SGHTA and CDR2 FQGNSA. CDR3 amino acids: CASSQGQGSEQYF.

The rearrangement joins TRBV12-3 or TRBV12-4 to TRBJ2-2. The CDR3 is 13 residues long. The CDR3 sequence: CASSLEFAGELFF.

The V call is TRBV5-1, the J call TRBJ2-1; no DNA is available, so the TRBD1 call from TCRdb remains unchecked. The CDR3 consists of 17 residues. Germline V gene lookup returns CDR1 SGHRS and CDR2 YFSETQ. This CDR3 is CASSLSSGSPSYNEQFF.

The rearrangement links TRBV30 to TRBJ1-4; checking the TCRdb D call of TRBD1 is not possible without DNA. Germline V gene sequence: CDR1 GTSNPN, CDR2 SVGIG (reference sequence). This CDR3 spans 15 amino acids. The CDR3 loop reads CAWSVIRQGAEKLFF.

The chain uses TRBV30 and TRBJ1-5; TCRdb returns TRBD1, unconfirmable since there is no DNA. The CDR3 totals 15 residues. Germline CDR1 is GTSNPN and CDR2 is SVGIG (reference sequence). The CDR3 spells CAWSNLGTANQPQHF.